This TCR beta chain is drawn from a study of cytomegalovirus exposure and HLA in healthy donors. Study outcomes and limitations: Later examination showed HLA-associated TCR beta chains had greater clonal expansion than equally common others.

This PCR relied on a set of 60 Vbeta primers and 13 Jbeta primers. The table came from immunoSEQ multiplex PCR; TCRdb's copy has only in-frame clones and leaves some out. The sample contains under 100,000 clones, 65% to 90% of which appear only once. A word on this clone: Its antigen is not identified.

The TCR sequence derives from a woman between 70 and 85 years old in good health and CMV-seropositive. The sequenced material came from PBMCs.

DNA for the CDR3: TGTGCCAGCAGTTTCCCGGGTAGCAATCAGCCCCAGCATTTT. Its translation: CASSFPGSNQPQHF. The chain carries TRBV28 and TRBJ1-5; D unclear. The CDR3 runs 14 residues. Germline values: CDR1 MDHEN, CDR2 SYDVKM. Trimming pared 3 bases from V and 0 bases from J, leaving 6 bases between.